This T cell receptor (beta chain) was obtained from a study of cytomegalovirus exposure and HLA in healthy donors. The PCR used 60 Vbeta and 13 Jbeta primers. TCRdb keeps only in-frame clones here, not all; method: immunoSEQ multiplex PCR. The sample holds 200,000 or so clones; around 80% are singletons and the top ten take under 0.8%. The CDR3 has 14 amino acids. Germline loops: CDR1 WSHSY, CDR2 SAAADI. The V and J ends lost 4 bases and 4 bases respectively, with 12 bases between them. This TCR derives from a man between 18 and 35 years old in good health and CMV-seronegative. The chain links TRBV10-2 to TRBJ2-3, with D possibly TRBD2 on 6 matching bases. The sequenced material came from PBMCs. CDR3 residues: CASSVAGGSDTQYF. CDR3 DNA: TGCGCCAGCAGTGTTGCCGGAGGGTCAGATACGCAGTATTTT.